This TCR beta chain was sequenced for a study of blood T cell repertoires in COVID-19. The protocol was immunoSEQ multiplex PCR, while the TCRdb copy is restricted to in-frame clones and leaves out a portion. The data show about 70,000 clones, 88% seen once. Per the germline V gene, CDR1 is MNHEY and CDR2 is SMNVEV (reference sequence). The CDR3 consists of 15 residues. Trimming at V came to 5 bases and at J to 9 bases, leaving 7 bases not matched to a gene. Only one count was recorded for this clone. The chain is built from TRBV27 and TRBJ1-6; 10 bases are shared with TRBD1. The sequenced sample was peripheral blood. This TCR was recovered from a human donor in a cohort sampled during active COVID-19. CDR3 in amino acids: CASSTGGQGGSPLHF. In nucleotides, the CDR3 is TGTGCCAGCAGTACGGGAGGACAGGGGGGTTCACCCCTCCACTTT.